A selection of T cell receptor beta chains follows, all from one sample in a study of T-cell reconstitution after alpha-beta-depleted transplantation in children. TCRdb reanalysed the PCR reads using MiXCR and keeps one entry per CDR3 protein. The repertoire holds about 980,000 distinct CDR3 sequences, with about 30% as singletons. Here the sequenced sample was PBMCs, mostly from graft donor cells, taken 360 days after TCRalphabeta/CD19-depleted stem cell transplant. The receptor set was obtained from a boy under three years old who had a stem cell transplant for SCID, so the T cells may come from the graft donor. The CDR3 runs from the conserved cysteine through the conserved F or W. The D gene is left open where the match is weak. Clone size is given for some rows only: seen once, a few or many times, or a class if the clone is expanded.

many	TRBV5-5	NA	TRBJ1-5	TGTGCCAGCAGCTTGGTAGGGTATAGCAATCAGCCCCAGCATTTT	CASSLVGYSNQPQHF
NA	TRBV6-1	NA	TRBJ1-4	TGTGCCAGCAGTCTTCTGGGGCGCTTTAATGAAAAACTGTTTTTT	CASSLLGRFNEKLFF
NA	TRBV20-1	NA	TRBJ1-3	TGCAGTGCTAGAGAGGTCTCTGGAAACACCATATATTTT	CSAREVSGNTIYF
NA	TRBV15	NA	TRBJ2-5	TGTGCCACCAGCCCAACAACGACAATCCAAGAGACCCAGTACTTC	CATSPTTTIQETQYF
few	TRBV20-1	NA	TRBJ2-7	TGCAGCGCTAGGCTTCTCTACGAGCAGTACTTC	CSARLLYEQYF
NA	TRBV20-1	NA	TRBJ2-1	TGCAGTGCTCCACCAACAGGGTTGTTCTACAATGAGCAGTTCTTC	CSAPPTGLFYNEQFF
NA	TRBV12-3/TRBV12-4	TRBD2	TRBJ2-1	TGTGCCAGCAGTTTGGTTGGGGAATTACGACTAGCGGGGGTCCACAATGAGCAGTTCTTC	CASSLVGELRLAGVHNEQFF
many	TRBV7-8	NA	TRBJ2-7	TGTGCCAGCAGCGGGGGACGGATGAACTACGAGCAGTACTTC	CASSGGRMNYEQYF
NA	TRBV12-3/TRBV12-4	NA	TRBJ2-7	TGTGCCAGCAGTTTATATAACGGGCCTACCTACGAGCAGTACTTC	CASSLYNGPTYEQYF
NA	TRBV6-5	NA	TRBJ2-1	TGTGCCAGCAGTTACTCGATATGGAGTGCCCGAAGCTCCTACAATGAGCAGTTCTTC	CASSYSIWSARSSYNEQFF
NA	TRBV6-5	NA	TRBJ2-7	TGTGCCAGCAGTTACCCGGGACTCATCGACGAGCAGTACTTC	CASSYPGLIDEQYF
many	TRBV12-3/TRBV12-4	TRBD1	TRBJ2-1	TGTGCCAGCACTTTGACAGGGCGGTCCTACAATGAGCAGTTCTTC	CASTLTGRSYNEQFF
NA	TRBV4-3	TRBD2	TRBJ2-1	TGCGCCAGCAGCCAAGAGCCCCAGCGGGGGGACAATGAGCAGTTCTTC	CASSQEPQRGDNEQFF
once	TRBV5-1	NA	TRBJ2-3	TGCGCCAGCAGACATCCCTTAGAGTTAAACCTGTTTGGGGGGGCCACAGATACGCAGTATTTT	CASRHPLELNLFGGATDTQYF
NA	TRBV30	TRBD2	TRBJ2-1	TGTGCCTGGACTAAGGCGGGAGCCTCCTACAATGAGCAGTTCTTC	CAWTKAGASYNEQFF
NA	TRBV9	NA	TRBJ1-4	TGTGCCAGCAGCGTCGCTCCAACGGGGACTAATGAAAAACTGTTTTTT	CASSVAPTGTNEKLFF
NA	TRBV7-2	TRBD1	TRBJ2-7	TGTGCCAGCAGCTTACAGGCGGGACAGGGACGATACGAGCAGTACTTC	CASSLQAGQGRYEQYF
few	TRBV4-3	NA	TRBJ2-1	TGCGCCAGCAGCCAAGACGGGCGACCTAACAATGAGCAGTTCTTC	CASSQDGRPNNEQFF
NA	TRBV10-3	NA	TRBJ2-1	TGTGCCATCACCCGGGACTCCCTTCGATCCGATGAGCAGTTCTTC	CAITRDSLRSDEQFF
NA	TRBV5-5	NA	TRBJ2-1	TGTGCCAGCAGCGTCGGGGGTCTGGGCGTCTGGGGGAATGAGCAGTTCTTC	CASSVGGLGVWGNEQFF
NA	TRBV6-5	NA	TRBJ2-3	TGTGCCAGCAGTTACGGCAGCGTCGTCAGTATAACAGATACGCAGTATTTT	CASSYGSVVSITDTQYF